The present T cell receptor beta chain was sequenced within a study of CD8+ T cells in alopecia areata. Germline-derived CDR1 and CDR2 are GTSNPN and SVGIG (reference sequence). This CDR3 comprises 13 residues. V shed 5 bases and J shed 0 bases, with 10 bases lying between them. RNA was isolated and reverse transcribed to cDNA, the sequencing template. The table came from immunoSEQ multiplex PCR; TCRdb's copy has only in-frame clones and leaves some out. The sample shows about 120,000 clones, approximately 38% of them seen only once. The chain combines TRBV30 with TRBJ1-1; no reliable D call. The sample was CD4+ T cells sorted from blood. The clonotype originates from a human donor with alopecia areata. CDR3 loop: CAWGRTVNTEAFF. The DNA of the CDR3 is TGTGCCTGGGGAAGGACGGTGAACACTGAAGCTTTCTTT.